The 4 T cell receptor beta chains given below trace back to one sample, sequenced in a study of CD8+ T cells in alopecia areata. RNA was isolated and reverse transcribed to cDNA, the sequencing template. The table came from immunoSEQ multiplex PCR; TCRdb's copy has only in-frame clones and leaves some out. The table shows 200,000 or so clones, with roughly 64% occurring only once. Treatment specified: oral pan-JAK inhibitor, 5-10 mg twice daily. The specimen comprised CD4+ T cells sorted from blood, sampled at week 24, from a patient treated with tofacitinib. The receptors stem from a human donor with alopecia areata.

The chain is built from TRBV25-1 and TRBJ1-5; D gene uncertain. V was pared by 5 bases and J by 1 base, with 3 bases between. The CDR3 is made up of 12 amino acids. CDR1 is MGHDK and CDR2 is SYGVNS in the germline V gene. Here the CDR3 reads CASSTSNQPQHF. CDR3 nucleotide sequence: TGTGCCAGCAGTACGAGCAATCAGCCCCAGCATTTT.

This clone came up a few times. The V and J genes are TRBV5-1 and TRBJ2-1; 9 bases fit TRBD2. V lost 1 base to trimming and J lost 7 bases; unmatched junction nucleotides: 9. The CDR3 covers 16 residues. Germline V CDR1 and CDR2: SGHRS, YFSETQ. This CDR3 reads CASSLLAGGPGNEQFF. The CDR3 nucleotides are TGCGCCAGCAGCTTGCTGGCGGGGGGGCCAGGGAATGAGCAGTTCTTC.

This clone was counted between two and nine times. Other DNA sequences in the same sample also yield this CDR3. The chain recombines TRBV5-1 with TRBJ2-7, with TRBD1 matching 8 bases. Germline V gene sequence: CDR1 SGHRS, CDR2 YFSETQ. J was trimmed by 2 bases and V by 3 bases; bases with no gene match: 7. CDR3 length equals 15 residues. The CDR3 DNA sequence: TGCGCCAGCAGCTCCTCCGGGACAGGAACCTACGAGCAGTACTTC. This sequence encodes CASSSSGTGTYEQYF.

The V call is TRBV30, the J call TRBJ2-3; the D is unclear. CDR1 GTSNPN and CDR2 SVGIG come from the germline V gene (reference sequence). V was pared by 2 bases and J by 5 bases, with 5 bases between. CDR3 size: 11 residues. This CDR3 reads CAWSFGDTQYF. In DNA, the CDR3 is TGTGCCTGGAGTTTCGGAGATACGCAGTATTTT.